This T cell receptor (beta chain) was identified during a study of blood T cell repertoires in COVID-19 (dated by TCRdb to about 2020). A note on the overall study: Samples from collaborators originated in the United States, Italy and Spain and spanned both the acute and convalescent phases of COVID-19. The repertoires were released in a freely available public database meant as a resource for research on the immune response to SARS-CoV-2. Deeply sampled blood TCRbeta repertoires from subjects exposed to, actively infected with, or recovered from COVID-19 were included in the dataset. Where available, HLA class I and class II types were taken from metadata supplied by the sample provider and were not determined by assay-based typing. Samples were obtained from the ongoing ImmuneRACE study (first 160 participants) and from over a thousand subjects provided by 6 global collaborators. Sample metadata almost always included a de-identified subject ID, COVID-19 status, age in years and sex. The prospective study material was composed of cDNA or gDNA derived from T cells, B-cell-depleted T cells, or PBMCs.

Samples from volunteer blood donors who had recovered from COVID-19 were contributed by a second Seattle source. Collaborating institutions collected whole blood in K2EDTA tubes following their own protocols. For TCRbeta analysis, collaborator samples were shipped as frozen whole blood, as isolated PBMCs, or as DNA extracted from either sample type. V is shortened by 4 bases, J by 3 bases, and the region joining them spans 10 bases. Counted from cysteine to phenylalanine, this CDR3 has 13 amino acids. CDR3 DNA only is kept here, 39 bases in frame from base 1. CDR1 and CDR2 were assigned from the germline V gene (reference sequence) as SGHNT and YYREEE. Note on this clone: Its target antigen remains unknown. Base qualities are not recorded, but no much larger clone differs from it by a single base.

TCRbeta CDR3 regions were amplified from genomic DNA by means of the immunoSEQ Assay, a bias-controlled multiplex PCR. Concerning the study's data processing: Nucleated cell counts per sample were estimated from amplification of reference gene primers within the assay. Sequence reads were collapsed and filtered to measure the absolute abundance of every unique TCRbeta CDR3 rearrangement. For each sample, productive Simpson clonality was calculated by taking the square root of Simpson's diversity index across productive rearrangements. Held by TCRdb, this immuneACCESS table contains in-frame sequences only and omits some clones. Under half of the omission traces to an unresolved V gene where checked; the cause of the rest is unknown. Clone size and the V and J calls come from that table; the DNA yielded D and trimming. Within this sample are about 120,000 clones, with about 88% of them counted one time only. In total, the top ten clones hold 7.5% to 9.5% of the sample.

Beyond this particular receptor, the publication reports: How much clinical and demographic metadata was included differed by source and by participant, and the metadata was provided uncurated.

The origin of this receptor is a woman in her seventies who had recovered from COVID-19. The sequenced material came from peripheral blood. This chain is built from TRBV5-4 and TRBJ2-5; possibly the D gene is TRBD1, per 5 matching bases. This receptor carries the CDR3 CASSARVEETQYF. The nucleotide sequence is TGTGCCAGCAGCGCCAGGGTAGAAGAGACCCAGTACTTC.